The sequence of this T cell receptor beta chain was determined in a study of T cells after posttransplantation cyclophosphamide. Overall study findings and caveats: Later post-transplant blood repertoires were often dominated by donor CD8+ memory clones. Recipient CMV seropositivity and CMV reactivation strongly tracked TRB clonality. Tissue-infiltrating T cells from skin or gut overlapped little with blood T cells.

CDR1 is MGHRA and CDR2 is YSYEKL in the germline V gene. V was clipped by 0 bases and J by 0 bases, with 15 bases between them. The CDR3 spans 18 residues. A marrow graft followed busulfan-fludarabine conditioning, with cyclophosphamide on days +3 and +4. About this clone: Its antigen remains unidentified.

Clones were read by immunoSEQ multiplex PCR, and TCRdb kept only the in-frame ones, dropping some. Of more than 10,000 clones listed, around 81% are singletons. The source of this sequence is a female patient in her fifties who received an allogeneic stem cell transplant from a related donor, was CMV-positive, and had no GVHD. The graft donor may have contributed some T cells. The sample was PBMCs, taken roughly 2,000 days after allogeneic stem cell transplant with posttransplant cyclophosphamide. The chain has TRBV4-1 and TRBJ1-5; D is uncertain. The DNA of the CDR3 is TGCGCCAGCAGCCAAGATCTCCCAGGCTGGTCTAGCAATCAGCCCCAGCATTTT. This translates into CASSQDLPGWSSNQPQHF.